The clone carrying this T cell receptor beta chain appeared a single time. Per the original methods: Estimation of nucleated cell counts was performed using reference gene primer amplification. Data came from immunoSEQ multiplex PCR; TCRdb stores just in-frame clones and leaves some out. That table furnishes V, J and clone size, whereas the DNA furnished D and trimming. This table holds some 360,000 clones, roughly nine tenths found once. The data originate from a study of blood T cell repertoires in COVID-19. The CDR3 covers 16 residues. Seattle cases were enrolled at active infection and followed longitudinally.

The TCR was taken from a woman between 55 and 75 years old with COVID-19, enrolled during active disease. Material: peripheral blood. The chain has TRBV21-1 and TRBJ2-6; the table's D call TRBD2 went unverified against the DNA. TRBV21-1 is a pseudogene segment. The CDR3: CASSSPERSAANVLTF. In DNA form, the CDR3 reads TGTGCCAGCAGCAGTCCAGAGAGGTCTGCGGCCAACGTCCTGACTTTC.